This T cell receptor beta chain was captured in a study of shared clonotypes between healthy human individuals. Study findings and constraints: Though the depth was large, rarefaction showed that sorted-subset sequencing was incomplete. Depth of sequencing was expected to influence donor clonotype sharing.

Researchers partitioned CD4+ cells into CD45RA+ naive and CD45RA-negative memory subsets. In replicate PCRs of sorted subsets, approximately 190 ng DNA, approximately 30,000 T cell genomes, was used. The method was immunoSEQ multiplex PCR; TCRdb's version includes in-frame clones alone and lacks a portion of them. The data show roughly 1 million clones, approximately 80% seen once. Between the trimmed V and J ends, which lost 8 bases and 4 bases, there was a span of 9 bases. The CDR3 runs 12 residues. CDR1 MNHEY and CDR2 SVGAGI come from the germline V gene. Note on this clone: Its antigen remains unidentified.

The specimen was memory CD4+ T cells from PBMCs. Subset denoted: CD45RA-negative fraction. This receptor was identified in a man aged 18 to 30 in good health. Some clones in this sample may be carry-over from other donors' samples. The J gene is TRBJ2-4, the V gene TRBV6-5, with unresolved D. CDR3 nucleotides: TGTGCCAGCCAAGGGCCTAAAAACATTCAGTACTTC. It translates to CASQGPKNIQYF.